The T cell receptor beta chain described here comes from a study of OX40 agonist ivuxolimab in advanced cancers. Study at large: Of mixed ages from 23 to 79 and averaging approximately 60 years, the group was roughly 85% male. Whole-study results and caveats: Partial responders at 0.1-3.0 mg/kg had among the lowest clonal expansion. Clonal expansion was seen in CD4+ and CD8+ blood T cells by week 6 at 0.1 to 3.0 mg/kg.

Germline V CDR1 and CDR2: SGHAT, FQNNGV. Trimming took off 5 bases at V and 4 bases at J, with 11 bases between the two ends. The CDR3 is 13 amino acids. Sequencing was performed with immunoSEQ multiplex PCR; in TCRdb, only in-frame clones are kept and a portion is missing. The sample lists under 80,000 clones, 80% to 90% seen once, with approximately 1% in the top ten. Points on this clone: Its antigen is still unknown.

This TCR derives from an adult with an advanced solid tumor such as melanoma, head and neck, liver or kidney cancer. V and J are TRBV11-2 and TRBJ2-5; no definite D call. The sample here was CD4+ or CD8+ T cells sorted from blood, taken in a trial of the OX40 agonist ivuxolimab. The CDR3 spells CASSPYGTETQYF. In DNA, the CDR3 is TGTGCCAGCAGCCCCTACGGAACAGAGACCCAGTACTTC.